This TCR beta chain was sequenced during a study of blood T cell repertoires in COVID-19. This CDR3 spans 12 amino acids. V was trimmed by 0 bases and J by 8 bases, leaving 8 bases between them. Looked up from germline, CDR1 is SGHTS and CDR2 is YDEGEE. Sequencing used immunoSEQ multiplex PCR; TCRdb keeps in-frame clones, though not all of them. The sample holds approximately 230,000 clones, approximately 90% seen once. Those who participated ranged in age from roughly 18 to 89 years and resided in 24 US areas. This receptor was obtained from a young woman who had recovered from COVID-19. The chain employs TRBV5-8 and TRBJ1-2, with unresolved D. Sequenced input: PBMCs or T cells enriched from blood (not recorded which). The CDR3 DNA reads as TGTGCCAGCAGCTTGGTGGTTCAGGGCTACACCTTC. This gives the protein CASSLVVQGYTF.